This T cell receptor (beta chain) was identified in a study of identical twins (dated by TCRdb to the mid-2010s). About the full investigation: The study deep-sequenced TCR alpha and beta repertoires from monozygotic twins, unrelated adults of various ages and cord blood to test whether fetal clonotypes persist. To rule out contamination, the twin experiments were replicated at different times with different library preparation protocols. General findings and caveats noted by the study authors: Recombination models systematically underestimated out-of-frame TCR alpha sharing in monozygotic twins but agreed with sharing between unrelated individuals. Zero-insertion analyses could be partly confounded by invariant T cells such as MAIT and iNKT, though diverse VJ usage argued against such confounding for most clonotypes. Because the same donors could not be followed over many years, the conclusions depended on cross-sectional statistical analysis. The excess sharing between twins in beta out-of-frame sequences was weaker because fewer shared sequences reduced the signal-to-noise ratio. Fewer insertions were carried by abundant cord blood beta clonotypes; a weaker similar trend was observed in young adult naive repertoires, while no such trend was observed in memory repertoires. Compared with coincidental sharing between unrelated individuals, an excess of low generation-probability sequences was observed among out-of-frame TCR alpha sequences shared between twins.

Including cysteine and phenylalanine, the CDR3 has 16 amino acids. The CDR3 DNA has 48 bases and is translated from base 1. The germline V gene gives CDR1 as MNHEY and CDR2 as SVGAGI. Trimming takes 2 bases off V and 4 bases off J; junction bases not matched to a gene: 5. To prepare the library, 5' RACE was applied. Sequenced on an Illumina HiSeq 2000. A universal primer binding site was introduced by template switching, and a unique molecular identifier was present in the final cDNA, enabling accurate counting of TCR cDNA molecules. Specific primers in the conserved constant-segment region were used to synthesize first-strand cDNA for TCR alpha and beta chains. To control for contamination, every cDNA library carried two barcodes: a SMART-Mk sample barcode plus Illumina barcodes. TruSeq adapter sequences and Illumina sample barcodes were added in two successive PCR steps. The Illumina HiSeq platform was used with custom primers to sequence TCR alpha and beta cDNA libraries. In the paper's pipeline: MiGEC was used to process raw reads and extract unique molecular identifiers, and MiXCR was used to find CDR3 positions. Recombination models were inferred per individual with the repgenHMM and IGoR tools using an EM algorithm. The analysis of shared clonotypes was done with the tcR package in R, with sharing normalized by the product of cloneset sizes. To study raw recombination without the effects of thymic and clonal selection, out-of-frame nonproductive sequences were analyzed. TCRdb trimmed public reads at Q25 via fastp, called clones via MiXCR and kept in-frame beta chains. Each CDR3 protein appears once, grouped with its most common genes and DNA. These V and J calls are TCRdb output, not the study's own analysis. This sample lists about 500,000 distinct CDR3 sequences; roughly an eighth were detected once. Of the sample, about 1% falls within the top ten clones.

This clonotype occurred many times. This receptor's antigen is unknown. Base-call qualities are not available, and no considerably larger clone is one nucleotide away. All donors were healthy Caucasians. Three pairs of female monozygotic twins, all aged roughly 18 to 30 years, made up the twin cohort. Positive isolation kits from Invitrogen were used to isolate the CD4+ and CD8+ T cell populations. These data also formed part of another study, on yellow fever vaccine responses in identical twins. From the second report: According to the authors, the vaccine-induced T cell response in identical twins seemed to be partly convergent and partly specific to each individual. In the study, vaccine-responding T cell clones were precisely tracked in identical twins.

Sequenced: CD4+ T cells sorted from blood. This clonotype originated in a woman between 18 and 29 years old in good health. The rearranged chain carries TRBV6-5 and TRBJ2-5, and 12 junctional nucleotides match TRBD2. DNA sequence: TGTGCCAGCAGTTACCATGCGACTAGCGGGGGAGAGACCCAGTACTTC. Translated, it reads CASSYHATSGGETQYF.